The source of this TCR beta chain is a study of Tregs in tolerant kidney transplant recipients. The data were produced by immunoSEQ multiplex PCR, yet TCRdb's version contains in-frame clones alone and is incomplete. The table lists more than 75,000 clones, 93% of them singletons. The CDR3 loop spans 18 amino acids. Losses at the gene ends were 0 bases for V and 0 bases for J; bases not matched to a gene: 7. The germline V gene has CDR1 LGHNA and CDR2 YNFKEQ. Sample: CD4+ T cells from blood, taken before the transplant. This TCR came from a human donor who received a combined kidney and bone marrow transplant. The chain is built from TRBV4-2 and TRBJ2-1; 8 nucleotides line up with TRBD2. CDR3: CASSQDLAGGASYNEQFF. The CDR3 DNA is TGTGCCAGCAGCCAAGATCTGGCGGGAGGTGCCTCCTACAATGAGCAGTTCTTC.